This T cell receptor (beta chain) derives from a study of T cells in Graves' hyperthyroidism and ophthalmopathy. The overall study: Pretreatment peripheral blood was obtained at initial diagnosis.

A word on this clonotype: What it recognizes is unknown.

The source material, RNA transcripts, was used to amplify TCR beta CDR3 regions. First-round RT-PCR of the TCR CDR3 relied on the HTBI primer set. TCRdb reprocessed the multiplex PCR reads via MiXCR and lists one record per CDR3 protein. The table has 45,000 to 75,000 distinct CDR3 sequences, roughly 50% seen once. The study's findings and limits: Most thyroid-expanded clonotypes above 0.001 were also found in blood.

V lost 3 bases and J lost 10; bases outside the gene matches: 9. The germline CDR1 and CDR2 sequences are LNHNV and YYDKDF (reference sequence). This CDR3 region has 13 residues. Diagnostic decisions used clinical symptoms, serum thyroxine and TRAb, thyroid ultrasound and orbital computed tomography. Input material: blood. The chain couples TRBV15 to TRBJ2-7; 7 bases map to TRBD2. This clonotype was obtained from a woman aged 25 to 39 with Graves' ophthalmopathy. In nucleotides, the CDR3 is TGTGCCACCAGCAGGGGCGGGAGCCTCGAACAGTACTTC. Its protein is CATSRGGSLEQYF.